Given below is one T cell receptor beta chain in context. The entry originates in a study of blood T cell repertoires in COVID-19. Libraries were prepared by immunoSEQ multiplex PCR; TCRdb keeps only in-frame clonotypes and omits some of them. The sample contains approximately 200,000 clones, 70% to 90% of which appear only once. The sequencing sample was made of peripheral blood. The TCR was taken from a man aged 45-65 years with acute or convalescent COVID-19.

The CDR3 DNA is TGTGCCAGCAGTAATCGGGTCTATGGCTACACCTTC. This encodes CASSNRVYGYTF. The V and J genes are TRBV6-2 or TRBV6-3 and TRBJ1-2, with D uncertain. Deletions cut 5 bases from V and 4 bases from J, with 8 bases between. CDR3 length equals 12 residues. Germline CDR1 and CDR2: MNHEY and SVGEGT.